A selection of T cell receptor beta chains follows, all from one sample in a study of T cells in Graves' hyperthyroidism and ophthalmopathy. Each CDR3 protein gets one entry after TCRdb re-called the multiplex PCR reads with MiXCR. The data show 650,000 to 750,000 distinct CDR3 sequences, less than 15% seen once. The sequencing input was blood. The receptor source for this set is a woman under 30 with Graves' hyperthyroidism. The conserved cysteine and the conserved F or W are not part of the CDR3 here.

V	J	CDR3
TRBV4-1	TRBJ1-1	ASSQGQGGNTEAF
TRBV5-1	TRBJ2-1	ASSLADYNEQF
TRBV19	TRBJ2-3	ASSTNNRDTQY
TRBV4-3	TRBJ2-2	ASSQDLAGGPNGELF
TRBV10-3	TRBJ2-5	AISVTGETQY
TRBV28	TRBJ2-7	ASSTVAGNYEQY
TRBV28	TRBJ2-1	ASRSPPPYNEQF
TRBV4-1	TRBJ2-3	ASSLGVYTDTQY
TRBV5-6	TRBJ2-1	ASSMMGGIAYNEQF
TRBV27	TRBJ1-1	ASSLSNGMNTEAF
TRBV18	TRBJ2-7	ASSLNRGEQY
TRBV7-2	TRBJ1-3	ASSLGGTVHSGNTIY
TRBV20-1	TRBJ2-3	SARDYGGRFTDTQY
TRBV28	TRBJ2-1	ASSFWAGVYEQF
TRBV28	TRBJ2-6	ASSFTDGQGVTGANVLT
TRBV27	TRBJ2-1	ATSDTSSGSSYNEQF
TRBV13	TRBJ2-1	ASSPRWAGAPGEQF
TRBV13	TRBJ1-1	ASNATGGTEAF
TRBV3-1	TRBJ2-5	ASSQVLSGNPY
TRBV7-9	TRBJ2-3	ASSSRGLLAGADTQY
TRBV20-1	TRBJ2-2	SAPGTLRGNTGELF
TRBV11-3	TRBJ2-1	ASSSTPHEQF
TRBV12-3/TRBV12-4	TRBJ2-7	ASSLVEVSEQY
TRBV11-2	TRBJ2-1	ASSLGYDSNEQF
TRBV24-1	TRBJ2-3	ATSSTSGTPDTQY
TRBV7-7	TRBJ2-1	ASSPKAGEPYEQF
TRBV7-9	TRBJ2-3	ASLGLAGDTQY
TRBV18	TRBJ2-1	ASSSTSGLSSYNEQF
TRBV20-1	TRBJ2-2	SAPRTSGGPGELF
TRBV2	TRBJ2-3	ASSDGPFFSGRLSTDTQY
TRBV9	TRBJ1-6	ASSVRALVSPLH